What follows are 32 T cell receptor beta chains derived from one specimen sequenced in a study of blood T cells in healthy people across ages. A second PCR of roughly 7 to 11 cycles used a sample-barcoded 5' primer and a J-beta primer mix. Using its own MiXCR run on the 5' RACE reads, TCRdb lists one record per CDR3 protein. Of 850,000 to 1,000,000 distinct CDR3 sequences in the sample, around 54% are singletons; the top ten hold about 21%. Sequenced sample: blood. These receptors all stem from an older woman in good health.

This chain links TRBV7-2 with TRBJ2-7; 10 bases map to TRBD2. Per germline, CDR1 SGHTA and CDR2 FQGNSA. This CDR3 has 15 residues. The trim removed 2 bases at V and 3 bases at J, leaving 4 bases unmatched. The CDR3 bases are TGTGCCAGCAGCTTACAGGCTAGCGGGAGCTACGAGCAGTACTTC. Amino acid sequence: CASSLQASGSYEQYF.

This clonotype was picked up a small number of times. This chain connects TRBV29-1 to TRBJ1-2; TRBD1 aligns across 8 bases. The CDR3 extends over 13 amino acids. The germline CDR1 and CDR2 sequences are SQVTM and ANQGSEA. Trimming at V came to 4 bases and at J to 7 bases, leaving 8 bases not matched to a gene. CDR3 DNA sequence: TGCAGCGTTGGAGACAGGGGAAGCGCTGGCTACACCTTC. It encodes CSVGDRGSAGYTF.

This chain connects TRBV20-1 to TRBJ1-2, with TRBD1 as a possible D gene (6 bases). The V gene's germline CDR1 is DFQATT and CDR2 SNEGSKA (reference sequence). V lost 6 bases and J lost 3, with 11 bases in between. The CDR3 covers 12 residues. The CDR3: CSAVYRDYGYTF. CDR3 DNA sequence: TGCAGTGCGGTTTACAGGGACTATGGCTACACCTTC.

This rearrangement joins TRBV27 to TRBJ1-2; D gene unclear. This CDR3 region has 13 residues. Germline V gene data show CDR1 as MNHEY and CDR2 as SMNVEV (reference sequence). Between the trimmed V and J ends, which lost 0 bases and 7 bases, there was a span of 9 bases. The CDR3 protein is CASSLSGISGYTF. In DNA form, the CDR3 reads TGTGCCAGCAGTTTATCAGGGATCAGTGGCTACACCTTC.

This sequence joins TRBV6-2 or TRBV6-3 and TRBJ2-1; D unresolved. The J call could be wrong; TRBJ2-7 is a better fit for the DNA end. The CDR3 has 15 residues. The germline V gene has CDR1 MNHEY and CDR2 SVGEGT. For the CDR3, the DNA is TGTGCCAGCAGTTACTCGAGGAGTGCCTACAATGAGCAGTACTTC. The encoded protein is CASSYSRSAYNEQYF.

This sequence joins TRBV12-1 and TRBJ1-5; TRBD1, the D gene given by the table, was not confirmed from the DNA. TRBV12-1 counts as a pseudogene. This CDR3 is built from 14 residues. The CDR3 loop reads CASTSEQGHQPQHF. As DNA, the CDR3 is TGTGCCAGCACCTCTGAACAGGGGCATCAGCCCCAGCATTTT.

The CDR3 sequence: CASTPARDSPLHF. The CDR3 DNA reads TGTGCCAGTACCCCAGCCCGGGATTCACCCCTCCACTTT. The chain uses TRBV30 and TRBJ1-6; D remains ambiguous. The CDR3 is 13 residues long. From germline, CDR1 is GTSNPN and CDR2 SVGIG (reference sequence). Trimming removed 8 bases from V and 8 bases from J, with 16 bases in between. Variable domain in full (rest from reference TRBV30 and TRBJ1-6): SQTIHQWPATLVQPVGSPLSLECTVEGTSNPNLYWYRQAAGRGLQLLFYSVGIGQISSEVPQNLSASRPQDRQFILSSKKLLLSDSGFYLCASTPARDSPLHFGNGTRLTVT.

This clonotype has only a few counts. V gene TRBV29-1 combines with J gene TRBJ2-5; D is unclear. Germline V gene sequence: CDR1 SQVTM, CDR2 ANQGSEA. The CDR3 contains 12 residues. Trimming removed 6 bases from V and 5 bases from J, with 13 bases in between. Here the CDR3 DNA reads TGCAGCGTCCGATCTCCCGGGGAGACCCAGTACTTC. This encodes CSVRSPGETQYF.

V gene TRBV12-3 or TRBV12-4 combines with J gene TRBJ2-1, with 9 nucleotides matching TRBD2. The J segment lost 6 bases and the V segment lost 4 bases, leaving 7 bases of the junction unmatched. The CDR3 contains 15 residues. DNA for the CDR3: TGTGCCAGCAGTTGGCCGGGACTAGCTGGCAATGAGCAGTTCTTC. This codes for CASSWPGLAGNEQFF.

In this sample, this clonotype turned up once. The chain links TRBV29-1 to TRBJ2-5, with D unresolved. Per germline, CDR1 SQVTM and CDR2 ANQGSEA. V was pared by 7 bases and J by 0 bases, with 6 bases between. There are 11 residues in the CDR3. CDR3: CSGRNQETQYF. The CDR3 DNA follows: TGCAGCGGCAGGAACCAAGAGACCCAGTACTTC.

This clonotype was observed a few times. The genes are TRBV4-3 and TRBJ2-3; the match to TRBD2 covers 9 bases. CDR3 length: 15 amino acids. V was pared by 4 bases and J by 3 bases, with 5 bases of the junction left unmatched. Germline V gene data show CDR1 as LGHNA and CDR2 as YSLEER. Here the CDR3 DNA reads TGCGCCAGCAGCCGAGCGGGAGGCGGTACAGATACGCAGTATTTT. Translation gives CASSRAGGGTDTQYF.

The CDR3 loop reads CASSLSGQGNYNEQFF. Here the CDR3 DNA reads TGTGCCAGCAGTTTATCAGGACAGGGAAACTACAATGAGCAGTTCTTC. The V call is TRBV28, the J call TRBJ2-1, with 8 bases lining up with TRBD1. Looked up from germline, CDR1 is MDHEN and CDR2 is SYDVKM. The CDR3 consists of 16 residues. The trim removed 1 base at V and 3 bases at J, leaving 5 bases unmatched.

The table lists this clonotype with a few counts. The V and J genes are TRBV25-1 and TRBJ2-7; 7 nucleotides match TRBD2. CDR1 and CDR2 from the germline V gene are MGHDK and SYGVNS. The CDR3 contains 14 residues. The junction had 4 bases not matched to a gene; V was cut back by 3 bases and J by 2 bases. For the CDR3, the DNA is TGTGCCAGCAGTGAGCCTAGCGGCGCCTACGAGCAGTACTTC. This codes for CASSEPSGAYEQYF.

This clonotype turned up a few times. The chain has TRBV30 and TRBJ2-7; 7 bases are shared with TRBD2. The CDR3 totals 16 residues. Germline assignment: CDR1 GTSNPN and CDR2 SVGIG (reference sequence). V was clipped by 1 base and J by 1 base; unmatched bases: 10. The DNA of the CDR3 is TGTGCCTGGAGTGCCTCAAGGACTAGTTGGTCCTACGAGCAGTACTTC. Protein sequence: CAWSASRTSWSYEQYF. The entire variable domain, with the rest obtained from reference TRBV30 and TRBJ2-7, is as follows: SQTIHQWPATLVQPVGSPLSLECTVEGTSNPNLYWYRQAAGRGLQLLFYSVGIGQISSEVPQNLSASRPQDRQFILSSKKLLLSDSGFYLCAWSASRTSWSYEQYFGPGTRLTVT.

This chain joins TRBV7-9 and TRBJ2-5; D is unresolved. Trimming shortened V by 1 base and J by 0 bases, and 9 bases separated the two germline ends. Germline assignment: CDR1 SEHNR and CDR2 FQNEAQ (reference sequence). This CDR3 region has 15 residues. The CDR3 region is CASSLVYEYQETQYF. As DNA, the CDR3 is TGTGCCAGCAGCTTAGTGTATGAGTACCAAGAGACCCAGTACTTC.

CDR3 nucleotide sequence: TGTGCCAGCAGACGTAGCGGGAGTAGCACAGATACGCAGTATTTT. Its protein is CASRRSGSSTDTQYF. This chain connects TRBV28 to TRBJ2-3, with 9 bases aligning to TRBD2. CDR3 length equals 15 residues. Germline loops: CDR1 MDHEN, CDR2 SYDVKM. Trimming removed 6 bases from V and 0 bases from J; junction bases left unmatched: 4.

This chain links TRBV7-9 with TRBJ2-1; no firm D call. V dropped 4 bases and J dropped 0 bases, with 13 bases sitting between them. CDR1 and CDR2 (germline): SEHNR, FQNEAQ (reference sequence). The CDR3 has 16 residues. As DNA, the CDR3 is TGTGCCAGCAGCTGGTATTGGCGGAGCTCCTACAATGAGCAGTTCTTC. Translated, it gives CASSWYWRSSYNEQFF.

The chain joins TRBV5-1 to TRBJ2-1; 10 bases agree with TRBD2. Losses at the gene ends were 4 bases for V and 4 bases for J; bases not matched to a gene: 8. Germline CDR1 and CDR2: SGHRS and YFSETQ. The CDR3 runs to 16 residues. CDR3 protein: CASSVSSGGTYNEQFF. In nucleotides, the CDR3 is TGCGCCAGCAGCGTTTCTAGCGGGGGTACTTACAATGAGCAGTTCTTC. Supplemented by reference TRBV5-1 and TRBJ2-1, the full variable domain reads KAGVTQTPRYLIKTRGQQVTLSCSPISGHRSVSWYQQTPGQGLQFLFEYFSETQRNKGNFPGRFSGRQFSNSRSEMNVSTLELGDSALYLCASSVSSGGTYNEQFFGPGTRLTVL.

The V call is TRBV6-1, the J call TRBJ2-7, with 8 positions matching TRBD1. This CDR3 is 14 amino acids long. V was pared by 6 bases and J by 0 bases, with 4 bases of the junction left unmatched. CDR1 is MNHNS and CDR2 is SASEGT in the germline V gene. The CDR3 DNA follows: TGTGCCAGCAGGTCCGGACAGGGCTCCTACGAGCAGTACTTC. It yields the protein CASRSGQGSYEQYF.

Remarks on this clonotype: A read error may produce the germline difference seen at one junction end. The V gene is TRBV5-1, the J gene TRBJ2-7, with a tentative D call TRBD1 (6 bases). Germline V lookup: CDR1 SGHRS, CDR2 YFSETQ. The CDR3 has 14 residues. CDR3 bases: TGCACCAGCAGCTTGGTCAACAGGGCCTACGAGCAGTACTTC. Protein product: CTSSLVNRAYEQYF. Full variable domain (outside the CDR3, taken from reference TRBV5-1 and TRBJ2-7): KAGVTQTPRYLIKTRGQQVTLSCSPISGHRSVSWYQQTPGQGLQFLFEYFSETQRNKGNFPGRFSGRQFSNSRSEMNVSTLELGDSALYLCTSSLVNRAYEQYFGPGTRLTVT.

This clonotype was seen a few times. V gene TRBV6-1 combines with J gene TRBJ2-5; 11 bases are shared with TRBD2. Germline V gene data show CDR1 as MNHNS and CDR2 as SASEGT. Trimming removed 7 bases from V and 5 bases from J; junction bases left unmatched: 6. The CDR3 is 14 residues long. The CDR3 DNA reads TGTGCCAGCACCACTAGCGGGAGTTCTGAGACCCAGTACTTC. Encoded protein: CASTTSGSSETQYF.

The rearrangement uses TRBV20-1 and TRBJ2-1; 9 bases are a match to TRBD2. CDR3 size: 16 residues. Germline V gene sequence: CDR1 DFQATT, CDR2 SNEGSKA (reference sequence). V lost 1 base, J lost 4 bases, and 8 bases stayed unmatched. CDR3 sequence reads: CSARVPGLARYNEQFF. The CDR3 nucleotides read TGCAGTGCTAGAGTACCGGGACTAGCAAGGTACAATGAGCAGTTCTTC.

The rearrangement joins TRBV5-5 to TRBJ2-5, with a possible D match to TRBD2 (5 bases). The germline gives CDR1 SGHKS, CDR2 YYEKEE (reference sequence). The CDR3 length is 13 residues. With 0 bases removed from V and 11 bases from J, the gap between germline ends came to 14 bases. The CDR3 nucleotides are TGTGCCAGCAGCTTGGGTTTCGGGGTTGTGCAGTACTTC. Its protein is CASSLGFGVVQYF.

This clonotype was counted between two and nine times. V usage is TRBV27 and J usage is TRBJ2-3; D is unclear. This CDR3 spans 12 amino acids. The germline CDR1 and CDR2 sequences are MNHEY and SMNVEV (reference sequence). With 6 bases removed from V and 7 bases from J, the gap between germline ends came to 11 bases. The CDR3 protein is CASRASSNTQYF. As DNA, the CDR3 is TGTGCCAGCAGGGCGTCCTCCAATACGCAGTATTTT.

This clonotype was seen only a few times. The chain has TRBV29-1 and TRBJ1-2, with TRBD1 identical over 7 bases. The germline V gene encodes CDR1 SQVTM and CDR2 ANQGSEA. CDR3 length equals 14 residues. Trimming cost V 7 bases and J 6 bases; bases outside gene matches: 14. CDR3 DNA: TGCAGCGCTATCGGGCGGACAGGCACTGATGGCTACACCTTC. Amino acids: CSAIGRTGTDGYTF. The variable domain in full, with the rest retrieved from reference TRBV29-1 and TRBJ1-2, is SAVISQKPSRDICQRGTSLTIQCQVDSQVTMMFWYRQQPGQSLTLIATANQGSEATYESGFVIDKFPISRPNLTFSTLTVSNMSPEDSSIYLCSAIGRTGTDGYTFGSGTRLTVV.

V and J are TRBV7-8 and TRBJ2-3; possible D gene TRBD1, 5 bases. CDR1 and CDR2 from the germline V gene are SGHVS and FQNEAQ. The CDR3 is 14 residues long. Trimming cost V 4 bases and J 0 bases, with 8 bases left between them. This chain's CDR3 is CASSSRQSTDTQYF. In nucleotides, the CDR3 is TGTGCCAGCAGCTCCAGACAGAGCACAGATACGCAGTATTTT. Looking up the rest from reference TRBV7-8 and TRBJ2-3 gives the full variable domain: GAGVSQSPRYKVAKRGQDVALRCDPISGHVSLFWYQQALGQGPEFLTYFQNEAQLDKSGLPSDRFFAERPEGSVSTLKIQRTQQEDSAVYLCASSSRQSTDTQYFGPGTRLTVL.

The genes are TRBV10-3 and TRBJ2-1; D not resolved. The CDR3 covers 12 residues. CDR1 is ENHRY and CDR2 is SYGVKD in the germline V gene. The germline V and J ends were trimmed by 3 bases and 6 bases, with 6 bases remaining between them. The DNA for the CDR3 is TGTGCCATCAGTGAAAAGGGCAATGAGCAGTTCTTC. Translated, it gives CAISEKGNEQFF.

This clonotype was picked up one time. V usage is TRBV3-1 and J usage is TRBJ2-1, with D unresolved. V was clipped by 4 bases and J by 2 bases, with 15 bases between them. Germline V lookup: CDR1 LGHDT, CDR2 YNNKEL (reference sequence). CDR3 length equals 16 residues. The CDR3 protein is CASSRFLTATYNEQFF. The CDR3 DNA reads TGTGCCAGCAGCCGTTTCTTGACTGCCACCTACAATGAGCAGTTCTTC.

This clonotype turned up a few times. The chain carries TRBV28 and TRBJ2-7; maybe TRBD2 (7 bases). This CDR3 spans 11 amino acids. Trimming removed 10 bases at V and 12 bases at J, with 19 bases between. Germline lookup yields CDR1 MDHEN and CDR2 SYDVKM. The CDR3 DNA reads as TGTGCCATCGAGGGGGGGAGCGTGGTGTACTTC. Protein: CAIEGGSVVYF.

Of note for this clonotype: Its ends do not fully match the called genes, so a read error is possible. J is TRBJ2-3 and V is TRBV20-1, with D perhaps TRBD2 (6 bases). The germline V gene has CDR1 DFQATT and CDR2 SNEGSKA (reference sequence). CDR3 length equals 15 residues. DNA of the CDR3: TGCAGTGCTAGAGAGACTAGGTCCGGCACAGATGCGCAGTATTTT. Protein: CSARETRSGTDAQYF.

This clonotype has a single count. The chain carries TRBV5-1 and TRBJ2-6, with a weak D call TRBD1 (6 bases). This CDR3 is built from 15 residues. The germline V and J ends were trimmed by 6 bases and 2 bases, with 12 bases remaining between them. Germline values: CDR1 SGHRS, CDR2 YFSETQ. Here the CDR3 DNA reads TGCGCCAGCAACACTTCAGGGGCTGGGGCCAACGTCCTGACTTTC. This codes for CASNTSGAGANVLTF.

This clonotype was counted only a few times. This chain links TRBV9 with TRBJ2-5; no definite D call. The J call may be in error: the DNA end matches TRBJ2-7 better. This CDR3 is 13 amino acids long. Germline-derived CDR1 and CDR2 are SGDLS and YYNGEE. The CDR3 bases are TGTGCCAGCAGCCCAGACTTAACCTACGAGCAGTACTTC. Protein: CASSPDLTYEQYF.